The entry that follows covers one TCR beta chain sequence. Antigen: not known. Profiled with immunoSEQ multiplex PCR; TCRdb holds only in-frame clones, not every one. This sample carries 20,000 to 30,000 clones, about nine tenths of them seen once, and the ten largest clones take approximately 2.6%. The CDR3 spans 15 residues. The germline gives CDR1 SEHNR, CDR2 FQNEAQ (reference sequence). V was trimmed by 1 base and J by 5 bases, leaving 11 bases between them. These data come from a study of T cell responses to AZD1222 COVID-19 vaccine. General study results and limits: Clonal diversity was possibly underestimated, and white British individuals and females predominated among donors. Just five to seven AZD1222 recipients tested seropositive at baseline. Vaccine-related CD4 TCRs covered spike, predominating at 160-218 and 743-854.

Sample: peripheral blood, taken 28 days after the second AZD1222 dose. The sequence was obtained from an adult who received the AZD1222 COVID-19 vaccine. This chain uses TRBV7-9 with TRBJ2-2; D might be TRBD2 (5 bases). The CDR3 region is CASSLEIGVTGELFF. CDR3 DNA: TGTGCCAGCAGCTTAGAGATCGGGGTTACCGGGGAGCTGTTTTTT.